This T cell receptor (beta chain) came from a study of T cell responses to AZD1222 COVID-19 vaccine. Study-wide points: There were vaccine-associated CD4 TCRs across spike, dominant at 160-218 and 743-854. Repertoires were obtained solely post-peak T cell response. The breadth and depth of Spike-specific TCRs increased once two AZD1222 doses had been given.

Of note for this clone: Its antigen remains unidentified.

The table came from immunoSEQ multiplex PCR; TCRdb's copy has only in-frame clones and leaves some out. Counted here are approximately 110,000 clones, 75% to 90% occurring once; the ten biggest clones make up about two fifths. CDR3 length: 15 amino acids. V dropped 0 bases and J dropped 12 bases, with 18 bases sitting between them. Germline V gives CDR1 SGHNT, CDR2 YYREEE (reference sequence). This receptor was taken from an adult who received the AZD1222 COVID-19 vaccine. The gene calls are TRBV5-4 and TRBJ2-2; a possible D gene is TRBD1 (6 bases). Sequencing used peripheral blood, obtained 28 days after the second AZD1222 dose. The DNA of the CDR3 is TGTGCCAGCAGCTTGGCCCGACAGGCAAACTCCCAGCTGTTTTTT. It is translated as CASSLARQANSQLFF.